One sample yielded the 32 T cell receptor beta chains listed below, sequenced in a study of vaccination and CD4 T cells after COVID-19. Treatment reported: approximately nine-day PBMC culture with coronavirus spike peptide pools or control peptides (ViraFEST assay). No antigen is known for these receptors. The Oncomine TCR Beta short-read assay sequenced DNA from cultured CD4+ T cells. TCRdb reanalysed the PCR reads using MiXCR and keeps one entry per CDR3 protein. Of 15,000 or so distinct CDR3 sequences listed, roughly 45% are singletons. The sequencing used CD4+ T cells from blood, cultured in vitro, collected before SARS-CoV-2 vaccination. Receptors originate from a human donor who received a COVID-19 vaccine.

This clonotype was seen a few times. The chain recombines TRBV10-1 with TRBJ2-7, with unresolved D. Germline V gives CDR1 WNHNN, CDR2 SYGVQD (reference sequence). V was cut by 5 bases and J by 4 bases, with 12 bases left in between. The CDR3 is 13 amino acids. The CDR3 nucleotides read TGCGCCAGCAGTTGGTCAGAAGGTTACGAGCAGTACTTC. Amino acids: CASSWSEGYEQYF.

This clonotype is medium-sized (0.01 to 0.1%). V is TRBV24-1 and J is TRBJ1-5, with D possibly being TRBD1 (5 bases). The CDR3 loop spans 14 amino acids. The V end lost 4 bases, the J end lost 6 bases, and 12 bases lay between the germline ends. Looked up from germline, CDR1 is KGHDR and CDR2 is SFDVKD. CDR3 residues: CATSDRVGLQPQHF. CDR3 DNA sequence: TGTGCCACCAGTGACAGGGTTGGGCTTCAGCCCCAGCATTTT.

J is TRBJ1-1 and V is TRBV7-8; 7 nucleotides match TRBD1. V lost 5 bases to trimming and J lost 1 base; unmatched junction nucleotides: 4. CDR3 size: 14 residues. Germline CDR1 reads SGHVS; CDR2 reads FQNEAQ. CDR3 nucleotides: TGTGCCAGCAGCACTTACAGGGGGAACACTGAAGCTTTCTTT. It specifies CASSTYRGNTEAFF.

The chain combines TRBV20-1 with TRBJ2-5, with D possibly being TRBD2 (6 bases). Germline loops: CDR1 DFQATT, CDR2 SNEGSKA (reference sequence). CDR3 length: 15 amino acids. Deletions cut 3 bases from V and 4 bases from J, with 18 bases between. In DNA form, the CDR3 reads TGCAGTGCTAGTAACCTGGAGGGGCCCCCAGAGACCCAGTACTTC. This gives the protein CSASNLEGPPETQYF.

This clonotype has a handful of counts. V and J are TRBV19 and TRBJ1-1; D is ambiguous. CDR1 is LNHDA, CDR2 SQIVND, per germline (reference sequence). V shed 2 bases and J shed 0 bases, with 13 bases lying between them. The CDR3 is made up of 16 amino acids. In DNA form, the CDR3 reads TGTGCCAGTAGTATACTCTGGCAGAGCTTGAACACTGAAGCTTTCTTT. Amino acid sequence: CASSILWQSLNTEAFF.

The rearrangement uses TRBV20-1 and TRBJ2-5, with 11 bases identical to TRBD1. The V gene end was trimmed by 2 bases and the J gene end by 5 bases; junction bases not matched to a gene: 7. This CDR3 has 15 amino acids. Germline CDR1 reads DFQATT; CDR2 reads SNEGSKA (reference sequence). CDR3 amino acids: CSARTGTGGLETQYF. The DNA of the CDR3 is TGCAGTGCTAGAACCGGGACAGGGGGTTTGGAGACCCAGTACTTC.

The rearrangement links TRBV12-3 or TRBV12-4 to TRBJ1-1; D not resolved. The V gene lost 5 bases and the J gene lost 5 bases, with 6 bases spanning the gap. CDR3 length equals 11 residues. The CDR3 protein is CASSGITEAFF. DNA of the CDR3: TGTGCCAGCAGTGGGATAACTGAAGCTTTCTTT.

This clonotype was found a few times. The gene calls are TRBV20-1 and TRBJ1-5; possible D gene TRBD1, 6 bases. The CDR3 runs 14 residues. V was shortened by 4 bases and J by 0 bases, with 10 bases between the two germline ends. Germline CDR1 reads DFQATT; CDR2 reads SNEGSKA (reference sequence). In DNA form, the CDR3 reads TGCAGTGCTAAACAGGGTTATAGCAATCAGCCCCAGCATTTT. As protein: CSAKQGYSNQPQHF.

A single count supports this clonotype. The chain employs TRBV11-3 and TRBJ1-4; D may be TRBD1 (6 bases). Trimming stripped 5 bases from V and 5 bases from J, with 12 bases between. This CDR3 is built from 14 residues. Germline CDR1 is SGHNT and CDR2 is YENEEA. The CDR3 region has the DNA TGTGCCAGCAGCCCCGGACAGATGAATGAAAAACTGTTTTTT. Its translation: CASSPGQMNEKLFF. Variable domain in full (rest from reference TRBV11-3 and TRBJ1-4): EAGVVQSPRYKIIEKKQPVAFWCNPISGHNTLYWYLQNLGQGPELLIRYENEEAVDDSQLPKDRFSAERLKGVDSTLKIQPAELGDSAVYLCASSPGQMNEKLFFGSGTQLSVL.

V and J are TRBV19 and TRBJ2-1; no clear D gene. The ends were cut back, 3 bases at V and 8 bases at J, with 14 bases in the middle. Germline CDR1 and CDR2: LNHDA and SQIVND (reference sequence). CDR3 size: 14 residues. The CDR3 DNA is TGTGCCAGTAGTATTAACCCGACGGCACATGAGCAGTTCTTC. Protein sequence: CASSINPTAHEQFF. Variable domain in full (rest from reference TRBV19 and TRBJ2-1): DGGITQSPKYLFRKEGQNVTLSCEQNLNHDAMYWYRQDPGQGLRLIYYSQIVNDFQKGDIAEGYSVSREKKESFPLTVTSAQKNPTAFYLCASSINPTAHEQFFGPGTRLTVL.

This chain links TRBV14 with TRBJ1-2; D call uncertain. The CDR3 consists of 14 residues. Germline V gene data show CDR1 as SGHDN and CDR2 as FVKESK. With 4 bases removed from V and 3 bases from J, the gap between germline ends came to 12 bases. The CDR3 loop reads CASSLDGSDYGYTF. The CDR3 region has the DNA TGTGCCAGCAGCCTGGACGGCAGCGACTATGGCTACACCTTC.

The J gene is TRBJ2-1, the V gene TRBV6-2 or TRBV6-3; the match to TRBD2 covers 9 bases. Germline V gene sequence: CDR1 MNHEY, CDR2 SVGEGT. Trimming took 2 bases from V and 2 from J; bases not matched to a gene: 7. The CDR3 contains 17 residues. This CDR3 is CASSYGAQRGAYNEQFF. CDR3 sequence (DNA): TGTGCCAGCAGTTACGGGGCCCAGCGGGGGGCCTACAATGAGCAGTTCTTC.

This clonotype was seen more than once but under ten times. V is TRBV21-1 and J is TRBJ1-1; the table's TRBD1 call for D was not verified on the DNA. TRBV21-1 is marked as a pseudogene. The CDR3 has 15 amino acids. CDR3 sequence: CASRSPTTDHTEAFF. The CDR3 coding sequence is TGTGCCAGCAGGTCCCCCACAACGGATCACACTGAAGCTTTCTTT.

The chain recombines TRBV7-2 with TRBJ2-7; D not certain. The CDR3 spans 15 residues. Trimming shortened V by 0 bases and J by 2 bases, and 11 bases separated the two germline ends. The germline CDR1 and CDR2 sequences are SGHTA and FQGNSA. CDR3 in DNA: TGTGCCAGCAGCTTAGCGCCAGGTGGAACCTACGAGCAGTACTTC. Translated, it gives CASSLAPGGTYEQYF. The variable domain in full, completed from reference TRBV7-2 and TRBJ2-7, reads GAGVSQSPSNKVTEKGKDVELRCDPISGHTALYWYRQSLGQGLEFLIYFQGNSAPDKSGLPSDRFSAERTGGSVSTLTIQRTQQEDSAVYLCASSLAPGGTYEQYFGPGTRLTVT.

V gene TRBV19 combines with J gene TRBJ1-5, with TRBD1 identical over 10 bases. Losses at the gene ends were 6 bases for V and 5 bases for J; bases not matched to a gene: 16. This CDR3 contains 18 residues. Germline loops: CDR1 LNHDA, CDR2 SQIVND (reference sequence). The CDR3 DNA reads TGTGCCAGTAGCTATCCGCTCGACAGGGGGCGCGGTTATCAGCCCCAGCATTTT. It specifies CASSYPLDRGRGYQPQHF.

The sample holds one count of this clonotype. This chain connects TRBV9 to TRBJ1-2; perhaps TRBD1 as D (5 bases). This CDR3 is built from 17 residues. The V end lost 4 bases, the J end lost 6 bases, and 25 bases lay between the germline ends. Per germline, CDR1 SGDLS and CDR2 YYNGEE. CDR3 region: CASSPEGGGYGRNGYTF. CDR3 DNA sequence: TGTGCCAGCAGCCCCGAGGGCGGGGGTTACGGTAGGAATGGCTACACCTTC.

This chain uses TRBV11-2 with TRBJ1-1, with D uncertain. The CDR3 extends over 17 amino acids. Trimming took 5 bases from V and 1 from J, leaving 20 bases between them. Germline values: CDR1 SGHAT, CDR2 FQNNGV. The CDR3 region has the DNA TGTGCCAGCAGCCTGACTCTGGGTGCAGCAGGGAACACTGAAGCTTTCTTT. This codes for CASSLTLGAAGNTEAFF.

V usage is TRBV25-1 and J usage is TRBJ1-2; perhaps TRBD1 as D (5 bases). CDR1 and CDR2 (germline): MGHDK, SYGVNS. This CDR3 is 12 amino acids long. Trimming took off 1 base at V and 7 bases at J, with 7 bases between the two ends. The CDR3 coding sequence is TGTGCCAGCAGTGAATGGGGGGGTGGCTACACCTTC. This gives the protein CASSEWGGGYTF.

The V gene is TRBV10-3, the J gene TRBJ2-3; TRBD2 matches at 11 bases. With V trimmed by 7 bases and J by 1 base, 7 bases remained unmatched. Germline V gene data show CDR1 as ENHRY and CDR2 as SYGVKD. There are 16 residues in the CDR3. The CDR3 here is CAIKTSGGGGTDTQYF. CDR3 bases: TGTGCCATCAAAACTAGCGGGGGCGGTGGCACAGATACGCAGTATTTT.

This clonotype was detected once. This chain joins TRBV6-1 and TRBJ2-4, with 10 bases matching TRBD1. The CDR3 sequence is 18 residues long. With V trimmed by 7 bases and J by 3 bases, 15 bases remained unmatched. Germline V gene sequence: CDR1 MNHNS, CDR2 SASEGT. The CDR3 here is CASTNLPGQGSLKNIQYF. Written as DNA, the CDR3 is TGTGCCAGCACCAACCTTCCGGGACAGGGGTCACTCAAAAACATTCAGTACTTC.

The chain recombines TRBV2 with TRBJ1-2, with a possible D match to TRBD1 (5 bases). Germline V lookup: CDR1 SNHLY, CDR2 FYNNEI. V gave up 4 bases and J gave up 6 bases, with 9 bases separating them. The CDR3 has 12 amino acids. The CDR3 nucleotides are TGTGCCAGCAGTGTACGGGGGGATGGCTACACCTTC. Protein sequence: CASSVRGDGYTF.

The chain employs TRBV24-1 and TRBJ1-1, with D possibly being TRBD1 (5 bases). This CDR3 has 14 amino acids. CDR1 KGHDR and CDR2 SFDVKD come from the germline V gene. V lost 7 bases and J lost 3, with 14 bases in between. The CDR3 DNA reads as TGTGCCACCAGCCAAACCGGGGGAGACACTGAAGCTTTCTTT. It specifies CATSQTGGDTEAFF.

The rearrangement links TRBV6-2 or TRBV6-3 to TRBJ2-3; TRBD2 matches 12 bases. V shed 6 bases and J 2 bases; nucleotides not matched to a gene: 6. CDR1 is MNHEY, CDR2 SVGEGT, per germline. This CDR3 region has 16 residues. The CDR3 nucleotides are TGTGCCAGCAGCCGCGGACTAGCGGGATCCACAGATACGCAGTATTTT. As protein: CASSRGLAGSTDTQYF.

The chain links TRBV16 to TRBJ1-1, with D perhaps TRBD1 (5 bases). CDR3 length: 15 amino acids. Germline V gives CDR1 KGHSY, CDR2 FQNENV. Trimming left V 4 bases short and J 1 base short, with 13 bases between. The CDR3 coding sequence is TGTGCCAGCAGCCTCCGGTGGGACGGGAACACTGAAGCTTTCTTT. Protein sequence: CASSLRWDGNTEAFF.

The V call is TRBV14, the J call TRBJ2-7; D is perhaps TRBD2 (6 bases). Germline V CDR1 and CDR2: SGHDN, FVKESK. The CDR3 is made up of 13 amino acids. Between the trimmed V and J ends, which lost 1 base and 6 bases, there was a span of 10 bases. The CDR3 DNA reads as TGTGCCAGCAGCCAAGTACAAGCGGGCGAGCAGTACTTC. It yields the protein CASSQVQAGEQYF.

The rearrangement uses TRBV21-1 and TRBJ1-5. TRBV21-1 is assigned pseudogene status. The length of the CDR3 is 12 residues. As DNA, the CDR3 is TGTGCCAGCCGAGCTCCCAATCAGCCCCAGCATTTT. Protein product: CASRAPNQPQHF.

This clonotype was seen more than once but under ten times. This chain uses TRBV6-2 or TRBV6-3 with TRBJ2-3, with D possibly called TRBD1 or TRBD2 (5 bases each). The germline V and J ends were trimmed by 4 bases and 5 bases, with 22 bases remaining between them. The CDR3 has 17 amino acids. Germline V gene lookup returns CDR1 MNHEY and CDR2 SVGEGT. In nucleotides, the CDR3 is TGTGCCAGCAGTTCCAACCGGGGCCTTACAACTAGAGATACGCAGTATTTT. It yields the protein CASSSNRGLTTRDTQYF.

J is TRBJ2-7 and V is TRBV7-8; D is ambiguous. The CDR3 is 13 residues long. V lost 5 bases, J lost 4 bases, and 12 bases lay in between. Germline values: CDR1 SGHVS, CDR2 FQNEAQ. CDR3 bases: TGTGCCAGCAGCATTAGGCAGGTTTACGAGCAGTACTTC. Its translation: CASSIRQVYEQYF.

The chain uses TRBV20-1 and TRBJ2-7; 7 bases align to TRBD1. Germline lookup yields CDR1 DFQATT and CDR2 SNEGSKA (reference sequence). After removal of 7 bases from V and 4 bases from J, the junction contained 10 bases not matched to a gene. The CDR3 covers 13 residues. CDR3: CSVARGGGYEQYF. The DNA of the CDR3 is TGCAGTGTCGCGCGAGGGGGCGGTTACGAGCAGTACTTC.

The V call is TRBV15, the J call TRBJ1-6; possible D gene TRBD1, 5 bases. Trimming stripped 8 bases from V and 8 bases from J, with 13 bases between. The CDR3 has 13 residues. Per germline, CDR1 LNHNV and CDR2 YYDKDF (reference sequence). CDR3 protein: CATGGGTYSPLHF. The CDR3 nucleotides are TGTGCCACCGGGGGAGGTACCTATTCACCCCTCCACTTT.

For the CDR3, the DNA is TGTGCCAGCTCACCACCCGTAGCGGGGCGCACCTACGAGCAGTACTTC. Translation: CASSPPVAGRTYEQYF. The chain uses TRBV18 and TRBJ2-7, with 8 bases matching TRBD2. CDR3 length equals 16 residues. The V gene's germline CDR1 is KGHSH and CDR2 LQKENI. Losses at the gene ends were 0 bases for V and 2 bases for J; bases not matched to a gene: 6.

The chain employs TRBV2 and TRBJ2-3, with 9 nucleotides matching TRBD2. Germline trimming cut 2 bases from V and 4 bases from J; bases unmatched to any gene: 4. Looked up from germline, CDR1 is SNHLY and CDR2 is FYNNEI. The CDR3 is made up of 15 amino acids. The CDR3 sequence is CASSERAGGADTQYF. The CDR3 DNA is TGTGCCAGCAGTGAACGAGCGGGGGGTGCAGATACGCAGTATTTT.